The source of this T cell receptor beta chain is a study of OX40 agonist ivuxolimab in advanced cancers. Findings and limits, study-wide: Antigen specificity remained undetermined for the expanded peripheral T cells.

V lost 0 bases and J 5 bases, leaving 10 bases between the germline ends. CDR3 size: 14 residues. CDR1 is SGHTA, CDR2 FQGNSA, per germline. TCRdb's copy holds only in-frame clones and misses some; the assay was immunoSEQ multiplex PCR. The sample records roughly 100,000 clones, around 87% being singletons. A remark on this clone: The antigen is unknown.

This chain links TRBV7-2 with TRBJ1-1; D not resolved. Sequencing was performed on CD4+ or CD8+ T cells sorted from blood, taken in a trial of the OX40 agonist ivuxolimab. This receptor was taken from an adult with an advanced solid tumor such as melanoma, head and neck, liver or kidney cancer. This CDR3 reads CASSLARKGTEAFF. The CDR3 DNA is TGTGCCAGCAGCTTAGCGCGGAAAGGGACTGAAGCTTTCTTT.